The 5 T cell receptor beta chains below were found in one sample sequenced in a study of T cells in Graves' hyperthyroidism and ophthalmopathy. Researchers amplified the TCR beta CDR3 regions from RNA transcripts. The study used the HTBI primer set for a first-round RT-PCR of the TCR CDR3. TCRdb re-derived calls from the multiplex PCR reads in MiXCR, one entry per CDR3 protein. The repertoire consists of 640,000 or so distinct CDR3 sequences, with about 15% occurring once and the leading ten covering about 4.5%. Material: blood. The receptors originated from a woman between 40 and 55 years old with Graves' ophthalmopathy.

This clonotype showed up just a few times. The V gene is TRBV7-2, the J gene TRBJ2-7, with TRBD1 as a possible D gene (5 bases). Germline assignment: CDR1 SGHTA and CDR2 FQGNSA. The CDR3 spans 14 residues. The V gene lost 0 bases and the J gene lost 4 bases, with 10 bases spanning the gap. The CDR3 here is CASSLAQGTYEQYF. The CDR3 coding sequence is TGTGCCAGCAGCTTAGCCCAGGGAACTTACGAGCAGTACTTC. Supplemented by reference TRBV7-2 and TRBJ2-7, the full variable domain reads GAGVSQSPSNKVTEKGKDVELRCDPISGHTALYWYRQSLGQGLEFLIYFQGNSAPDKSGLPSDRFSAERTGGSVSTLTIQRTQQEDSAVYLCASSLAQGTYEQYFGPGTRLTVT.

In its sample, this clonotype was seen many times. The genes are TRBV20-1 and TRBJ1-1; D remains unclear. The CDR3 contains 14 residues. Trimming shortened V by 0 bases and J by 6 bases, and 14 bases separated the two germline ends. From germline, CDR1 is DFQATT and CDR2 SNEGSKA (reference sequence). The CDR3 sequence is CSARETFLSAEAFF. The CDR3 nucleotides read TGCAGTGCTAGAGAGACCTTTCTATCAGCTGAAGCTTTCTTT.

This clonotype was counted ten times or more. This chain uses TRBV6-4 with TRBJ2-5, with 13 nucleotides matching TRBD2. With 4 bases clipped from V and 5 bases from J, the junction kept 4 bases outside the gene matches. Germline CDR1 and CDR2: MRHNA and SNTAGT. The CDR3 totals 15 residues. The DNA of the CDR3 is TGTGCCAGCAGTGTCGGGACTAGCGGGAATGAGACCCAGTACTTC. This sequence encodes CASSVGTSGNETQYF.

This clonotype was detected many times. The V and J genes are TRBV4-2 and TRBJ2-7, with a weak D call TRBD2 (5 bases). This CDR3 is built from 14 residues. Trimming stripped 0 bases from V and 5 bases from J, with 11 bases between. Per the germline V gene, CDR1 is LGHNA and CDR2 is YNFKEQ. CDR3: CASSQDAGRDEQYF. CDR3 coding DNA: TGTGCCAGCAGCCAAGATGCGGGTAGGGACGAGCAGTACTTC.

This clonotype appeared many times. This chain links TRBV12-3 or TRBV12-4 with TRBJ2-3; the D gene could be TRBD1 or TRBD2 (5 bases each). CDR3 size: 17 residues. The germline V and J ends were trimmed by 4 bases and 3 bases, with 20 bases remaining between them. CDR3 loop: CASSYPGSKSATDTQYF. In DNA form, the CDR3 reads TGTGCCAGCAGTTACCCAGGGAGTAAATCGGCTACAGATACGCAGTATTTT.